A selection of T cell receptor beta chains follows, all from one sample in a study of regulatory T cells in long-lasting Graves disease. TCRdb itself ran the multiplex PCR reads through MiXCR, one entry per CDR3 protein. Among 420,000 or so distinct CDR3 sequences listed, around 15% were seen once. These same records also appear under a second study, on T cells in Graves' hyperthyroidism and ophthalmopathy.

Sequencing was performed on peripheral blood mononuclear cells (PBMCs), taken at new diagnosis, from a patient treated with antithyroid drugs. The receptors originated from a woman under 30 with Graves disease. CDR3s include the opening cysteine and the closing phenylalanine or tryptophan. D genes are given only for firm matches. The listing skips clone size in some rows; elsewhere it reads once, few, many or a size class.

j_gene,d_gene,len,v_gene,abundance,CDR3aa,CDR3nt
TRBJ1-1,.,15,TRBV20-1,.,CSPQAPRSVNTEAFF,TGCAGTCCCCAGGCCCCGAGAAGTGTGAACACTGAAGCTTTCTTT
TRBJ2-7,TRBD2,15,TRBV7-2,.,CASSRDGLAGYEQYF,TGTGCCAGCAGTCGAGATGGGCTAGCGGGCTACGAGCAGTACTTC
TRBJ2-1,.,14,TRBV20-1,many,CSASRESLYNEQFF,TGCAGTGCTAGCAGAGAGTCTCTCTACAATGAGCAGTTCTTC
TRBJ1-1,.,14,TRBV7-9,once,CASSLEEFIAEAFF,TGTGCCAGCAGCTTGGAGGAATTTATCGCTGAAGCTTTCTTT
TRBJ2-4,.,14,TRBV28,many,CASSFGTGKNIQYF,TGTGCCAGCAGTTTCGGGACGGGTAAAAACATTCAGTACTTC
TRBJ1-5,.,15,TRBV12-3/TRBV12-4,many,CASSLGSGSNQPQHF,TGTGCCAGCAGCCTAGGTTCCGGGAGCAATCAGCCCCAGCATTTT
TRBJ2-2,.,17,TRBV6-5,many,CASSYSIGHLNTGELFF,TGTGCCAGCAGTTACTCAATAGGACACCTGAACACCGGGGAGCTGTTTTTT
TRBJ2-7,TRBD1,15,TRBV14,many,CASSQRTGDSYEQYF,TGTGCCAGCAGCCAAAGGACAGGGGATTCCTACGAGCAGTACTTC
TRBJ1-1,.,15,TRBV12-3/TRBV12-4,many,CASSLSLPRVTEAFF,TGTGCCAGCAGTTTAAGCCTGCCGAGGGTCACTGAAGCTTTCTTT
TRBJ2-7,.,14,TRBV28,many,CASSPMARPARRYF,TGTGCCAGCAGCCCGATGGCCCGACCAGCCCGGAGGTACTTC
TRBJ2-3,TRBD2,15,TRBV11-3,many,CASSLGGRAVDTQYF,TGTGCCAGCAGCTTAGGCGGGAGGGCCGTAGATACGCAGTATTTT
TRBJ2-7,.,14,TRBV28,many,CASTQGGGTYEQYF,TGTGCCAGCACCCAAGGGGGGGGAACCTACGAGCAGTACTTC
TRBJ2-4,TRBD1,14,TRBV28,.,CASSWGQGVSIQYF,TGTGCCAGCAGTTGGGGACAGGGTGTCAGCATTCAGTACTTC
TRBJ1-3,TRBD1,16,TRBV2,.,CASTYYRGSSGNTIYF,TGTGCCAGCACTTACTACAGGGGAAGCTCTGGAAACACCATATATTTT
TRBJ2-7,TRBD2,17,TRBV7-9,.,CASSLSSAGGPFYEQYF,TGTGCCAGCAGCTTAAGTTCAGCGGGAGGGCCTTTTTACGAGCAGTACTTC
TRBJ2-7,.,13,TRBV15,.,CATSRQSSYEQYF,TGTGCCACCAGCAGACAGAGCTCCTACGAGCAGTACTTC
TRBJ2-7,.,12,TRBV7-3,.,CASSSNPYEQYF,TGTGCCAGCAGCTCCAACCCTTACGAGCAGTACTTC
TRBJ2-7,.,12,TRBV25-1,.,CASNQGTDEQYF,TGTGCCAGCAATCAGGGAACGGACGAGCAGTACTTC
TRBJ2-1,.,14,TRBV12-3/TRBV12-4,many,CASSFSVAYNEQFF,TGTGCCAGCAGTTTTTCGGTCGCTTACAATGAGCAGTTCTTC
TRBJ2-7,TRBD1,15,TRBV11-1,.,CASSLTGQSYNEQYF,TGTGCCAGCAGCTTAACGGGACAGTCCTACAATGAGCAGTACTTC
TRBJ2-3,.,16,TRBV30,.,CAWGTTRAHHGGTQYF,TGTGCCTGGGGCACGACGCGGGCCCACCACGGGGGTACGCAGTATTTT
TRBJ2-5,TRBD2,15,TRBV12-3/TRBV12-4,.,CASSRSLAGLETQYF,TGTGCCAGCAGCCGATCACTAGCGGGACTAGAGACCCAGTACTTC
TRBJ1-1,.,14,TRBV27,few,CASRRGGIDTEAFF,TGTGCCAGCAGAAGAGGGGGGATTGACACTGAAGCTTTCTTT
TRBJ2-7,TRBD2,16,TRBV28,few,CASRKGLAGPPYEQYF,TGTGCCTCAAGGAAAGGACTAGCGGGACCCCCCTACGAGCAGTACTTC
TRBJ2-5,TRBD1,15,TRBV15,.,CATSRVTGGQETQYF,TGTGCCACCAGCAGAGTTACAGGGGGCCAAGAGACCCAGTACTTC
TRBJ1-3,.,15,TRBV7-8,few,CASSLAAGAGNTIYF,TGTGCCAGCAGCTTAGCCGCGGGGGCTGGAAACACCATATATTTT
TRBJ2-7,.,12,TRBV28,.,CASSRPPYEQYF,TGTGCCAGCAGCCGACCCCCCTACGAGCAGTACTTC
TRBJ2-1,TRBD2,15,TRBV7-9,once,CASKLSGSTYNEQFF,TGTGCCAGCAAACTTAGCGGGAGCACCTACAATGAGCAGTTCTTC
TRBJ2-3,TRBD2,18,TRBV5-1,many,CASSLRGAAGANTDTQYF,TGCGCCAGCAGCCTCCGGGGAGCAGCGGGAGCCAACACAGATACGCAGTATTTT
TRBJ2-3,.,16,TRBV5-1,many,CASSLAKGVGTDTQYF,TGCGCCAGCAGCTTGGCCAAGGGGGTTGGCACAGATACGCAGTATTTT
TRBJ2-1,TRBD1,17,TRBV30,.,CAWTSPRDRVNGDEQFF,TGTGCCTGGACCTCGCCCCGGGACAGGGTTAATGGGGATGAGCAGTTCTTC
TRBJ2-3,.,11,TRBV6-1,few,CATTLGDTQYF,TGTGCCACAACGCTGGGAGATACGCAGTATTTT
TRBJ2-5,.,16,TRBV5-1,few,CASSLDSQGQGETQYF,TGCGCCAGCAGCTTGGACTCACAGGGTCAGGGAGAGACCCAGTACTTC
TRBJ2-1,TRBD2,18,TRBV5-1,many,CASRPGLAGLSSYNEQFF,TGCGCCAGCAGACCGGGACTAGCGGGATTAAGCTCCTACAATGAGCAGTTCTTC
TRBJ2-3,TRBD2,16,TRBV6-2/TRBV6-3,many,CASSYSLAASTDTQYF,TGTGCCAGCAGTTACAGCCTAGCGGCTAGCACAGATACGCAGTATTTT
TRBJ1-6,.,12,TRBV28,.,CASSLEAGMSHF,TGTGCCAGCAGTTTAGAGGCAGGAATGTCCCACTTT
TRBJ2-2,.,14,TRBV5-1,few,CASSLDRYTGELFF,TGCGCCAGCAGCTTGGACCGCTACACCGGGGAGCTGTTTTTT
TRBJ2-1,TRBD2,15,TRBV6-1,many,CASSPSGSNYNEQFF,TGTGCCAGCAGTCCTAGCGGGAGTAACTACAATGAGCAGTTCTTC
TRBJ1-1,.,13,TRBV12-3/TRBV12-4,many,CASSLGSSTEAFF,TGTGCCAGCAGTTTAGGATCGTCCACTGAAGCTTTCTTT
TRBJ2-1,.,12,TRBV20-1,many,CSANKGENEQFF,TGCAGTGCTAACAAGGGTGAAAATGAGCAGTTCTTC
TRBJ2-5,TRBD2,16,TRBV24-1,many,CATSDRTSGGQETQYF,TGTGCCACCAGTGACCGGACTAGCGGAGGGCAAGAGACCCAGTACTTC
TRBJ2-3,.,14,TRBV5-1,.,CASSPQGGGDTQYF,TGCGCCAGCAGCCCACAGGGAGGAGGAGATACGCAGTATTTT
TRBJ2-1,.,18,TRBV7-6,many,CASSLFAEGEFDYNEQFF,TGTGCCAGCAGCTTATTCGCCGAAGGGGAGTTTGACTACAATGAGCAGTTCTTC
TRBJ2-2,TRBD2,18,TRBV6-2/TRBV6-3,few,CASSYSMRAGGNTGELFF,TGTGCCAGCAGTTACTCGATGCGCGCGGGAGGGAACACCGGGGAGCTGTTTTTT
TRBJ2-2,.,13,TRBV5-6,.,CASSLVQPGELFF,TGTGCCAGCAGCTTGGTGCAGCCCGGGGAGCTGTTTTTT
TRBJ2-1,TRBD2,14,TRBV20-1,many,CSARDQERGPEQFF,TGCAGTGCTAGAGATCAGGAGCGGGGGCCTGAGCAGTTCTTC
TRBJ1-1,.,14,TRBV5-1,.,CASSFAGRNTEAFF,TGCGCCAGCAGCTTTGCCGGGAGGAACACTGAAGCTTTCTTT
TRBJ1-1,.,16,TRBV6-2/TRBV6-3,.,CASSYGFGISNTEAFF,TGTGCCAGCAGTTACGGTTTCGGAATTTCGAACACTGAAGCTTTCTTT
TRBJ2-7,.,13,TRBV3-1,many,CASSRRLDYEQYF,TGTGCCAGCAGCCGGCGTTTAGACTACGAGCAGTACTTC
TRBJ2-3,.,17,TRBV11-2,many,CASSPLLKDPSTDTQYF,TGTGCCAGCAGCCCACTCCTCAAGGACCCCAGCACAGATACGCAGTATTTT
TRBJ2-7,TRBD1,14,TRBV5-6,.,CASSLDRGINEQYF,TGTGCCAGCAGCTTGGACAGGGGGATAAACGAGCAGTACTTC
TRBJ1-1,.,15,TRBV5-8,many,CASSFRGVRATEAFF,TGTGCCAGCAGCTTTCGGGGGGTAAGGGCTACTGAAGCTTTCTTT
TRBJ1-1,.,15,TRBV29-1,.,CSVEDLPGDATEAFF,TGCAGCGTTGAAGACTTACCGGGGGACGCCACTGAAGCTTTCTTT
TRBJ2-1,TRBD2,17,TRBV2,many,CASRTRVASGSGYEQFF,TGTGCCAGCAGGACCCGGGTGGCTAGCGGGAGTGGTTATGAGCAGTTCTTC
TRBJ2-1,TRBD2,15,TRBV15,.,CATSRLADSYNEQFF,TGTGCCACCAGCAGACTAGCGGACTCCTACAATGAGCAGTTCTTC
TRBJ2-1,.,13,TRBV27,.,CASSYTAWNEQFF,TGTGCCAGCAGTTACACGGCGTGGAATGAGCAGTTCTTC
TRBJ1-6,.,15,TRBV30,few,CAWGGRTASVAPLHF,TGTGCCTGGGGGGGGAGGACGGCATCTGTTGCTCCCCTCCACTTT
TRBJ2-1,TRBD2,16,TRBV19,.,CASNIIPSGSGGEQFF,TGTGCCAGTAATATAATCCCTAGCGGGAGCGGCGGTGAGCAGTTCTTC